Following are 30 T cell receptor beta chains from one sample sequenced in a study of T cells after yellow fever vaccination (dated by TCRdb to 2018 to 2020). The library came from 5' RACE. The sequencer listed for this sample is Illumina HiSeq 2500. Through fastp at Q25 and MiXCR, TCRdb rebuilt clones from the public reads, retaining in-frame beta chains. Entries that share a CDR3 protein sequence are merged under the most common genes and DNA. The sample table shows hundreds of thousands of distinct CDR3 sequences, and around 8.1% are seen once. Under 20% of the sample comes from the top ten. In the paper's terms, the treatment or condition label means: live attenuated yellow fever vaccine strain. The sequencing used PBMCs, collected approximately 40 days after the first yellow fever vaccination. All receptors derive from a man between 18 and 29 years old who received the YFV17D yellow fever vaccine.

This clonotype was counted many times. This chain uses TRBV5-8 with TRBJ2-1; 13 nucleotides line up with TRBD2. This CDR3 is built from 14 residues. Trimming at V came to 5 bases and at J to 5 bases, leaving 1 base not matched to a gene. CDR1 and CDR2 (germline): SGHTS, YDEGEE. In DNA, the CDR3 is TGTGCCAGCAGTACTAGCGGGGGGGACAATGAGCAGTTCTTC. Its protein is CASSTSGGDNEQFF.

V and J are TRBV9 and TRBJ2-6, with D possibly being TRBD1 (7 bases). Trimming pared 7 bases from V and 2 bases from J, leaving 16 bases between. Per germline, CDR1 SGDLS and CDR2 YYNGEE. The CDR3 consists of 16 residues. The CDR3 sequence: CASSPGGGTGANVLTF. The CDR3, as DNA: TGTGCCAGCTCACCAGGGGGAGGAACTGGGGCCAACGTCCTGACTTTC.

This clonotype has ten or more counts. The rearrangement uses TRBV18 and TRBJ2-3; 10 bases are shared with TRBD2. Germline V gives CDR1 KGHSH, CDR2 LQKENI. The CDR3 runs to 14 residues. The junction had 2 bases not matched to a gene; V was cut back by 5 bases and J by 3 bases. CDR3 sequence reads: CASSLLAGTDTQYF. DNA for the CDR3: TGTGCCAGCTCATTACTAGCGGGAACAGATACGCAGTATTTT.

The sample holds a few counts of this clonotype. The gene calls are TRBV12-3 or TRBV12-4 and TRBJ2-1; 12 bases are shared with TRBD2. This CDR3 is 14 amino acids long. V lost 7 bases, J lost 7 bases, and 5 bases stayed unmatched. This CDR3 is CASKASGGANEQFF. The CDR3 coding sequence is TGTGCCAGCAAAGCTAGCGGGGGGGCAAATGAGCAGTTCTTC.

This clonotype was seen a few times. The rearrangement uses TRBV7-9 and TRBJ2-1; TRBD2 aligns across 11 bases. The CDR3 loop spans 16 amino acids. Germline CDR1 and CDR2: SEHNR and FQNEAQ (reference sequence). V trimming: 7 bases; J trimming: 10 bases; junction bases outside the gene matches: 15. CDR3 DNA: TGTGCCAGCACCTCTAGGGTGCTAGCGGGGGGTCAGGAGCAGTTCTTC. Amino acids: CASTSRVLAGGQEQFF.

This clonotype was picked up a small number of times. The chain combines TRBV21-1 with TRBJ1-6; the table's TRBD1 call for D was not verified on the DNA. TRBV21-1 constitutes a pseudogene. This CDR3 is 17 amino acids long. CDR3 sequence reads: CASSKGTPSPYNSPLHF. In DNA form, the CDR3 reads TGTGCCAGCAGCAAGGGGACCCCAAGCCCCTATAATTCACCCCTCCACTTT.

This rearrangement joins TRBV5-1 to TRBJ2-7; a weak D match, TRBD1 (5 bases). The CDR3 runs 15 residues. Germline V gene data show CDR1 as SGHRS and CDR2 as YFSETQ. V gave up 5 bases and J gave up 5 bases, with 20 bases separating them. The CDR3, as DNA: TGCGCCAGCAGTCCAGCAGACAGTCTTTTCGACGAGCAGTACGTC. Its translation: CASSPADSLFDEQYV.

V usage is TRBV5-1 and J usage is TRBJ2-5, with TRBD2 identical over 11 bases. The CDR3 extends over 15 amino acids. Per the germline V gene, CDR1 is SGHRS and CDR2 is YFSETQ. Trimming took 4 bases from V and 1 from J; bases not matched to a gene: 3. The CDR3 here is CASSRGLAVQETQYF. The CDR3 nucleotides are TGCGCCAGCAGCAGGGGACTAGCGGTCCAAGAGACCCAGTACTTC.

The rearrangement links TRBV20-1 to TRBJ2-1, with D possibly being TRBD1 (6 bases). Trimming cost V 0 bases and J 0 bases, with 12 bases left between them. Germline V gene lookup returns CDR1 DFQATT and CDR2 SNEGSKA (reference sequence). The CDR3 is 16 amino acids. Written as DNA, the CDR3 is TGCAGTGCTAGAGATAGTACAGGGAGCTCCTACAATGAGCAGTTCTTC. Its translation: CSARDSTGSSYNEQFF.

The CDR3 is CASSLVAGNYGYTF. The CDR3 nucleotides read TGTGCCAGCAGCTTAGTAGCGGGGAACTATGGCTACACCTTC. The chain uses TRBV7-9 and TRBJ1-2; no reliable D call. The CDR3 consists of 14 residues. Germline values: CDR1 SEHNR, CDR2 FQNEAQ (reference sequence). The germline V and J ends were trimmed by 1 base and 2 bases, with 8 bases remaining between them.

This sequence joins TRBV5-1 and TRBJ1-2; no reliable D call. V was trimmed by 4 bases and J by 3 bases, leaving 16 bases between them. The CDR3 sequence is 15 residues long. The germline V gene has CDR1 SGHRS and CDR2 YFSETQ. This CDR3 is CASSNRSLSDYGYTF. In DNA form, the CDR3 reads TGCGCCAGCAGCAACCGGAGCTTGTCGGACTATGGCTACACCTTC.

In its sample, this clonotype was seen many times. V and J are TRBV6-2 or TRBV6-3 and TRBJ1-6; the match to TRBD1 covers 9 bases. Germline trimming cut 4 bases from V and 7 bases from J; bases unmatched to any gene: 8. The CDR3 has 16 amino acids. Germline V gene sequence: CDR1 MNHEY, CDR2 SVGEGT. CDR3 protein: CASSSRSGTGNSPLHF. The CDR3 DNA sequence: TGTGCCAGCAGTTCAAGGTCCGGGACAGGGAATTCACCCCTCCACTTT.

In this sample, this clonotype turned up a few times. This chain links TRBV12-3 or TRBV12-4 with TRBJ2-5, with D possibly being TRBD1 (6 bases). The CDR3 length is 11 residues. The V end was cut by 7 bases, the J end by 7 bases, with 10 bases between. CDR3 DNA sequence: TGTGCCAGCACCAGGGGACCGACCCAGTACTTC. This translates into CASTRGPTQYF.

This clonotype was found a few times. The chain couples TRBV12-3 or TRBV12-4 to TRBJ1-4, with D unclear. V lost 6 bases, J lost 10 bases, and 12 bases lay in between. CDR3 length equals 12 residues. The CDR3 DNA sequence: TGTGCCAGCAGCCCCCTCCCGCTAAAACTGTTTTTT. It translates to CASSPLPLKLFF.

The chain is built from TRBV18 and TRBJ1-2; 7 nucleotides align to TRBD1. V trimming: 4 bases; J trimming: 2 bases; junction bases outside the gene matches: 13. CDR3 length: 17 residues. The germline V gene has CDR1 KGHSH and CDR2 LQKENI. The CDR3 DNA is TGTGCCAGCTCACTTGTCCGGGACAGCTCCACCAACTATGGCTACACCTTC. Its protein product is CASSLVRDSSTNYGYTF.

This clonotype has more than one count but fewer than ten. The V call is TRBV5-1, the J call TRBJ2-2; TRBD2 agrees at 10 bases. Per germline, CDR1 SGHRS and CDR2 YFSETQ. With 0 bases clipped from V and 4 bases from J, the junction kept 3 bases outside the gene matches. The CDR3 sequence is 16 residues long. In nucleotides, the CDR3 is TGCGCCAGCAGCTTGGATAGCGGGGGGTCCACCGGGGAGCTGTTTTTT. Its protein is CASSLDSGGSTGELFF.

This clonotype was seen a few times. V gene TRBV7-6 combines with J gene TRBJ2-1, with 8 positions matching TRBD2. CDR1 is SGHVS, CDR2 FNYEAQ, per germline. V shed 6 bases, J shed 5 bases, and the junction held 6 bases outside the gene matches. The CDR3 consists of 14 residues. CDR3 nucleotide sequence: TGTGCCAGCAGTTATAGCGGGGCACACAATGAGCAGTTCTTC. It encodes CASSYSGAHNEQFF.

This clonotype has a handful of counts. The chain carries TRBV6-2 or TRBV6-3 and TRBJ2-1, with D possibly being TRBD2 (6 bases). In germline, CDR1 is MNHEY, CDR2 SVGEGT. The CDR3 is made up of 13 amino acids. V was clipped by 6 bases and J by 6 bases, with 12 bases between them. The CDR3 bases are TGTGCCAGCAGCCCCTCGGGGGTCAATGAGCAGTTCTTC. As protein: CASSPSGVNEQFF.

This clonotype was observed a handful of times. This CDR3 reads CASSLESTGTEAFF. Here the CDR3 DNA reads TGCGCCAGCAGCTTGGAATCGACGGGCACTGAAGCTTTCTTT. This chain connects TRBV5-1 to TRBJ1-1; D is unresolved. The V and J ends lost 0 bases and 4 bases respectively, with 10 bases between them. The V gene's germline CDR1 is SGHRS and CDR2 YFSETQ. CDR3 length: 14 amino acids.

This clonotype was seen many times. CDR3 coding DNA: TGTGCCAGCAGCTTAGTGGCGGGGTTGAGCACAGATACGCAGTATTTT. Translating gives CASSLVAGLSTDTQYF. The chain employs TRBV7-2 and TRBJ2-3, with D possibly matching TRBD2 (6 bases). V was cut by 1 base and J by 0 bases, with 11 bases left in between. In germline, CDR1 is SGHTA, CDR2 FQGNSA. This CDR3 has 16 amino acids. The full variable domain, rest sourced from reference TRBV7-2 and TRBJ2-3, is GAGVSQSPSNKVTEKGKDVELRCDPISGHTALYWYRQSLGQGLEFLIYFQGNSAPDKSGLPSDRFSAERTGGSVSTLTIQRTQQEDSAVYLCASSLVAGLSTDTQYFGPGTRLTVL.

This clonotype was counted a few times. The rearrangement uses TRBV14 and TRBJ2-5, with D possibly being TRBD1 (6 bases). Germline loops: CDR1 SGHDN, CDR2 FVKESK. V was cut by 2 bases and J by 2 bases, with 12 bases left in between. This CDR3 has 15 residues. The CDR3, as DNA: TGTGCCAGCAGCCAATTAACAGGGCGTCAAGAGACCCAGTACTTC. It yields the protein CASSQLTGRQETQYF.

The rearrangement links TRBV6-2 or TRBV6-3 to TRBJ1-2; D is possibly TRBD1 (6 bases). Trimming took off 5 bases at V and 7 bases at J, with 20 bases between the two ends. CDR1 MNHEY and CDR2 SVGEGT come from the germline V gene. CDR3 length: 15 amino acids. Here the CDR3 DNA reads TGTGCCAGCAGTCCGGGACAACTCCTCCAAGTTGGCTACACCTTC. Protein sequence: CASSPGQLLQVGYTF.

This clonotype was counted only a few times. The chain couples TRBV7-2 to TRBJ1-2; the D gene is possibly TRBD1 (5 bases). V was clipped by 0 bases and J by 0 bases, with 11 bases between them. The germline gives CDR1 SGHTA, CDR2 FQGNSA. The CDR3 length is 16 residues. CDR3 sequence reads: CASSLAWTRANYGYTF. Written as DNA, the CDR3 is TGTGCCAGCAGCTTAGCGTGGACCAGGGCTAACTATGGCTACACCTTC.

CDR3 amino acids: CATHHRDSSSPLHF. The CDR3, as DNA: TGTGCCACCCATCATCGGGACAGTTCTTCACCCCTCCACTTT. This chain links TRBV10-3 with TRBJ1-6; 7 bases agree with TRBD1. Trimming cost V 10 bases and J 9 bases; bases outside gene matches: 12. Germline loops: CDR1 ENHRY, CDR2 SYGVKD. This CDR3 comprises 14 residues.

This clonotype has just a few counts. The rearrangement links TRBV21-1 to TRBJ1-1; no DNA check was done on the table's D call, TRBD1. TRBV21-1 is given as a pseudogene. This CDR3 contains 15 residues. CDR3 protein: CASSKDHGGNTEAFF. For the CDR3, the DNA is TGTGCCAGCAGCAAAGACCACGGGGGGAACACTGAAGCTTTCTTT.

The chain uses TRBV10-3 and TRBJ2-3; 7 bases match TRBD2. This CDR3 is built from 13 residues. V lost 7 bases, J lost 6 bases, and 7 bases stayed unmatched. CDR1 and CDR2 (germline): ENHRY, SYGVKD. Here the CDR3 DNA reads TGTGCCATCAAGGGAGGGGCGGGGGATACGCAGTATTTT. Its translation: CAIKGGAGDTQYF.

This clonotype was detected only a few times. J is TRBJ1-2 and V is TRBV12-3 or TRBV12-4, with a possible D match to TRBD1 (5 bases). There are 14 residues in the CDR3. The V gene lost 5 bases and the J gene lost 0 bases, with 10 bases spanning the gap. CDR3 sequence reads: CASSPMTANYGYTF. The CDR3, as DNA: TGTGCCAGCAGTCCGATGACAGCTAACTATGGCTACACCTTC.

This clonotype was counted a few times. The chain couples TRBV6-2 or TRBV6-3 to TRBJ2-7; D gene uncertain. Germline V gene data show CDR1 as MNHEY and CDR2 as SVGEGT. V lost 7 bases and J 1 base, leaving 14 bases between the germline ends. The CDR3 runs to 14 residues. CDR3 amino acids: CASTPRWPSYEQYF. The CDR3 DNA reads as TGTGCCAGCACCCCCCGATGGCCATCCTACGAGCAGTACTTC.

The chain links TRBV11-1 to TRBJ1-4; D call uncertain. The V end lost 4 bases, the J end lost 4 bases, and 22 bases lay between the germline ends. Germline V gene lookup returns CDR1 SGHAT and CDR2 FQDESV (reference sequence). The CDR3 loop spans 18 amino acids. The chain's CDR3 is CASSSPAAGPIGNEKLFF. Written as DNA, the CDR3 is TGTGCCAGCAGCTCCCCCGCAGCTGGGCCCATCGGTAATGAAAAACTGTTTTTT.

J is TRBJ2-1 and V is TRBV5-4, with a tentative D call TRBD2 (8 bases). Germline V gene data show CDR1 as SGHNT and CDR2 as YYREEE (reference sequence). This CDR3 region has 15 residues. V was clipped by 6 bases and J by 7 bases, with 20 bases between them. The CDR3 DNA follows: TGTGCCAGCATCCTAAGAGGGGGCGGGGGGAATGAGCAGTTCTTC. It codes for CASILRGGGGNEQFF.